This TCR beta chain was profiled in a study of blood T cell repertoires in COVID-19. About the research overall: Researchers got acute and convalescent COVID-19 samples from the United States, Italy and Spain. Sources were T cells, B-cell-depleted T cells, or PBMCs; the material itself was cDNA or gDNA.

Per the original data handling: How many nucleated cells were present was estimated from reference gene primer amplification. Sequencing was performed with immunoSEQ multiplex PCR; in TCRdb, only in-frame clones are kept and a portion is missing. That table supplies the V and J calls and clone size; D and trimming were determined from the DNA. The sample records 50,000 to 60,000 clones, roughly 80% being singletons. This CDR3 is built from 15 residues. Trimming took off 2 bases at V and 4 bases at J, with 11 bases between the two ends. The germline CDR1 and CDR2 sequences are MNHEY and SVGAGI. The sequence was collected from a human donor in a cohort sampled during active or convalescent COVID-19. The chain carries TRBV6-5 and TRBJ2-2; D might be TRBD2 (6 bases). Sequenced input: peripheral blood. CDR3 protein: CASSYRGWSTGELFF. CDR3 nucleotide sequence: TGTGCCAGCAGTTACCGGGGGTGGTCCACCGGGGAGCTGTTTTTT.